Listed here is a single T cell receptor (beta chain). Germline is not matched at one junction end, which may reflect a read error. The CDR3 contains 15 residues. From germline, CDR1 is SSHAT and CDR2 FNYEAQ (reference sequence). The method was immunoSEQ multiplex PCR; TCRdb's version includes in-frame clones alone and lacks a portion of them. The table lists approximately 62,000 clones, about 91% of them singletons. The data originate from a study of cytomegalovirus exposure and HLA in healthy donors. The J gene is TRBJ2-1, the V gene TRBV7-7; 11 bases are a match to TRBD2. The material sequenced was PBMCs. The sequence was collected from a woman younger than 35 in good health and CMV-seronegative. In DNA form, the CDR3 reads TGTGCTAGCAGCCACTCTAGCGGGGGGTTGGGGGAGCAGTTCTTC. It translates to CASSHSSGGLGEQFF.